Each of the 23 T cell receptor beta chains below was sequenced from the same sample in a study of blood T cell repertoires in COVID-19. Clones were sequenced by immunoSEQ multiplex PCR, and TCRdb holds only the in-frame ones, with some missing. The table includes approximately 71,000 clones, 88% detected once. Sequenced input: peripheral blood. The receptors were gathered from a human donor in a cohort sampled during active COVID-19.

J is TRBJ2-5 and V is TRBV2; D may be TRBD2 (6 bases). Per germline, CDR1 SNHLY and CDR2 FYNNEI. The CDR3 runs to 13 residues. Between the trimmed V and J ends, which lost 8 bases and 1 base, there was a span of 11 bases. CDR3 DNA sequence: TGTGCCAGCGGACGGGACTCCCAAGAGACCCAGTACTTC. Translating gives CASGRDSQETQYF.

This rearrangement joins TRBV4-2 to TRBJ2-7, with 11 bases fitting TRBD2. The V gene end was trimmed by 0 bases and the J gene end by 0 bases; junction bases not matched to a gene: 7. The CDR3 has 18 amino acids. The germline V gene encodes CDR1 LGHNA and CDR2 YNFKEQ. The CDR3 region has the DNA TGTGCCAGCAGCCAAGATTTACTAGCGGGGGCCCTCTCCTACGAGCAGTACTTC. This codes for CASSQDLLAGALSYEQYF.

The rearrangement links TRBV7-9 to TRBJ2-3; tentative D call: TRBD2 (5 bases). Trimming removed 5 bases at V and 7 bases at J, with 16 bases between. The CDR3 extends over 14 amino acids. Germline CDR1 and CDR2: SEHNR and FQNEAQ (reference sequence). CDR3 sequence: CASSPTASINTQYF. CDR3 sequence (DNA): TGTGCCAGCAGCCCAACGGCTAGCATTAATACGCAGTATTTT.

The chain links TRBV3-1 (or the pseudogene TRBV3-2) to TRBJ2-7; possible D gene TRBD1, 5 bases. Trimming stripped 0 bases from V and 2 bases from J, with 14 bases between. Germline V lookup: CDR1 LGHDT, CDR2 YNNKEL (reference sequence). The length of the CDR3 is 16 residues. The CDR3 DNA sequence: TGTGCCAGCAGCCAAGATTTGGTAGGGGCTACCTACGAGCAGTACTTC. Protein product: CASSQDLVGATYEQYF.

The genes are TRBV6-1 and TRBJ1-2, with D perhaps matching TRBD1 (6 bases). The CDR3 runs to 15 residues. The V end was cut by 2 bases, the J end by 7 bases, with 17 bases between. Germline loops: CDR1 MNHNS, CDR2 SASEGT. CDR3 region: CASSEFENRVGGYTF. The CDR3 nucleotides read TGTGCCAGCAGTGAATTTGAGAACAGGGTTGGTGGCTACACCTTC.

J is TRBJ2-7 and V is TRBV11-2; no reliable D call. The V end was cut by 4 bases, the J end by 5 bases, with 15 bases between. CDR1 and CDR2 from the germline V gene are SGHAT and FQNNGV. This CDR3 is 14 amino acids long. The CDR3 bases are TGTGCCAGCAGCTCTCGCGGAGTAGTCGACGAGCAGTACTTC. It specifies CASSSRGVVDEQYF.

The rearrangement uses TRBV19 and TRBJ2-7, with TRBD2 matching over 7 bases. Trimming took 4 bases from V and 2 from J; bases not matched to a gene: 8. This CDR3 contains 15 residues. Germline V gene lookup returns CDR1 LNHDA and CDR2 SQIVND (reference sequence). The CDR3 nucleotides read TGTGCCAGTAGTACCGGACTAGTCACCGCCTACGAGCAGTACTTC. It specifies CASSTGLVTAYEQYF.

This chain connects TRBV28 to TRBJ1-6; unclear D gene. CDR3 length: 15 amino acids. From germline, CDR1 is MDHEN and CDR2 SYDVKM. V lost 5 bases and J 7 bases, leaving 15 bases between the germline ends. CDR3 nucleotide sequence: TGTGCCAGCAGTATGACCAGCGTCCGGAATTCACCCCTCCACTTT. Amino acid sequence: CASSMTSVRNSPLHF.

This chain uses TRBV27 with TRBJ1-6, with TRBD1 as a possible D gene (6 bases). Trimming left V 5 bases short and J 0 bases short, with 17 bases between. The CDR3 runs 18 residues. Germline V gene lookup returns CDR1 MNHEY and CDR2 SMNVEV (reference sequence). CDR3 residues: CASSRGRGQSSYNSPLHF. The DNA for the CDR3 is TGTGCCAGCAGTAGGGGCAGGGGCCAGAGCTCCTATAATTCACCCCTCCACTTT.

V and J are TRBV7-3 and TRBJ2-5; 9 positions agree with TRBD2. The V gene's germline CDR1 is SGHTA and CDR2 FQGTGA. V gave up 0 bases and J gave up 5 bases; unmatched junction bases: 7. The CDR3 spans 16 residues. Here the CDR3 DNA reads TGTGCCAGCAGCTTAACAGGGGGGACTAGCAGGGAGACCCAGTACTTC. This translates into CASSLTGGTSRETQYF.

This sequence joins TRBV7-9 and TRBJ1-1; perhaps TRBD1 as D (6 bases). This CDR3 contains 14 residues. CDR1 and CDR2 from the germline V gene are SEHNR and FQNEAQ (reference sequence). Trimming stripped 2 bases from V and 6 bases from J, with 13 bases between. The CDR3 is CASSLNTGRAEAFF. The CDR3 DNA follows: TGTGCCAGCAGCTTAAATACAGGGAGGGCTGAAGCTTTCTTT. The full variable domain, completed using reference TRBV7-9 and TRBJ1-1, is DTGVSQNPRHKITKRGQNVTFRCDPISEHNRLYWYRQTLGQGPEFLTYFQNEAQLEKSRLLSDRFSAERPKGSFSTLEIQRTEQGDSAMYLCASSLNTGRAEAFFGQGTRLTVV.

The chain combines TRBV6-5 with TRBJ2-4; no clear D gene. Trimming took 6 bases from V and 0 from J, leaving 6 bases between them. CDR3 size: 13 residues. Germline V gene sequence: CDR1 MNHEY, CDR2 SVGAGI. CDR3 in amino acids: CASRTGAKNIQYF. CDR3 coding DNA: TGTGCCAGCAGGACGGGAGCCAAAAACATTCAGTACTTC.

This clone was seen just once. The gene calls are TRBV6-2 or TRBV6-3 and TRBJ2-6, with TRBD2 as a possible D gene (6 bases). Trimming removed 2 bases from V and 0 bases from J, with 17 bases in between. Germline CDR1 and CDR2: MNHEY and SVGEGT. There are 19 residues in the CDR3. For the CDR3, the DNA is TGTGCCAGCAGTTACGCAAACTTTCGAGCGGGCTCTGGGGCCAACGTCCTGACTTTC. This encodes CASSYANFRAGSGANVLTF.

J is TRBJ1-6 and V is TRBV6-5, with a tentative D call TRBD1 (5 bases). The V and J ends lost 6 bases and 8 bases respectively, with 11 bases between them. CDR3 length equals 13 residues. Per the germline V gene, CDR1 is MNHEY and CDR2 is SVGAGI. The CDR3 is CASSPDSYSPLHF. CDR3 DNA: TGTGCCAGCAGCCCAGACAGCTATTCACCCCTCCACTTT.

The CDR3 sequence: CASSLARGLGANVLTF. CDR3 nucleotides: TGTGCCAGCAGCTTAGCGAGGGGGCTTGGGGCCAACGTCCTGACTTTC. This chain joins TRBV7-2 and TRBJ2-6, with 7 bases that match TRBD1. The V and J ends lost 0 bases and 3 bases, in that order; junction bases with no gene match: 2. The V gene's germline CDR1 is SGHTA and CDR2 FQGNSA. The CDR3 loop spans 16 amino acids.

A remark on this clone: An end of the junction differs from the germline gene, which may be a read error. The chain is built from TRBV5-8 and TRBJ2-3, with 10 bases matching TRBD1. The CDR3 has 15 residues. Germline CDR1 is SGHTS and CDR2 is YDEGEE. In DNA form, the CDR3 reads TGTGCCAGCACCTTGGACAGGGGGAGCACAGATACGCAGTATTTT. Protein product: CASTLDRGSTDTQYF.

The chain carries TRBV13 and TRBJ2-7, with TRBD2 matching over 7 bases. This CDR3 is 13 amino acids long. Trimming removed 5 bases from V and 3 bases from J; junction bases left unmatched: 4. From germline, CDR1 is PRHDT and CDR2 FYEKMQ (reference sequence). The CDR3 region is CASSPRGIYEQYF. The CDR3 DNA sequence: TGTGCCAGCAGCCCGCGGGGGATCTACGAGCAGTACTTC.

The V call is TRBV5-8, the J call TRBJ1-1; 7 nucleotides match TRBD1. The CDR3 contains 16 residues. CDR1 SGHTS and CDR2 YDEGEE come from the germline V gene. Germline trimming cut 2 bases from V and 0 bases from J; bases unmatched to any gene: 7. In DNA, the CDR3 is TGTGCCAGCAGCTTCGTACAGGGGCCCATGAACACTGAAGCTTTCTTT. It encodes CASSFVQGPMNTEAFF.

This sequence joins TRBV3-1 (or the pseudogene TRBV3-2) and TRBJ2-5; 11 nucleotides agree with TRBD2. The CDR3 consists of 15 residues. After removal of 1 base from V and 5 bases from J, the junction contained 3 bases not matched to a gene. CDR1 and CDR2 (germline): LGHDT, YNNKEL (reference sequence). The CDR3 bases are TGTGCCAGCAGCCAAGTAGCGGGAGGGTGGGAGACCCAGTACTTC. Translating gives CASSQVAGGWETQYF.

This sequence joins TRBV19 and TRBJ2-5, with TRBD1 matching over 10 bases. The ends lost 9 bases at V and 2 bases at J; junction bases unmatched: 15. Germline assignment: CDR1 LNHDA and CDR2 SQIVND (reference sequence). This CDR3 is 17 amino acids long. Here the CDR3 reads CASATGGFGLEQETQYF. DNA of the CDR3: TGTGCCAGCGCGACAGGGGGCTTCGGTCTGGAACAAGAGACCCAGTACTTC.

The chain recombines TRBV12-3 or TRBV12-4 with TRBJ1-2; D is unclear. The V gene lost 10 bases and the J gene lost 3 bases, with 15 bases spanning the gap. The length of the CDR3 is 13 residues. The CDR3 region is CATQPTVHYGYTF. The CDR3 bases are TGTGCCACCCAGCCTACAGTGCACTATGGCTACACCTTC.

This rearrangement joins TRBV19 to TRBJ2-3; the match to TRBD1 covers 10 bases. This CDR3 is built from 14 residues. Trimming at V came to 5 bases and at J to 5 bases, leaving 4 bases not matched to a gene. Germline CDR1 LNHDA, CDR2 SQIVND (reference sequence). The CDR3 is CASSVTGGIDTQYF. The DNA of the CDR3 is TGTGCCAGTAGTGTGACAGGGGGCATAGATACGCAGTATTTT.

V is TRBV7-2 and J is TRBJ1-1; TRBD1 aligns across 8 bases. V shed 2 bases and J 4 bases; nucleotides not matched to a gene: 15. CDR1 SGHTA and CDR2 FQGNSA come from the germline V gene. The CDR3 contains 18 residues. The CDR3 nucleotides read TGTGCCAGCAGCTTAACCGCGCAGGGGGCTGCCCGTGGCACTGAAGCTTTCTTT. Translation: CASSLTAQGAARGTEAFF.